This entry features one T cell receptor beta chain sequence. Its antigen is unknown. Naive CD8 cells, CD45RO-negative and positively selected for CCR7, excluded terminally differentiated effector memory CD45RA+ cells. V lost 5 bases to trimming and J lost 2 bases; unmatched junction nucleotides: 5. The CDR3 runs 15 residues. Germline values: CDR1 SGHAT, CDR2 FQDESV (reference sequence). Original processing methods: Junction-only sequences without quality scores came from ImmunoSEQ, so filtering differed. This table comes from immunoSEQ multiplex PCR, and its TCRdb copy is limited to in-frame clones, with some not included. V and J calls and clone size follow that table, whereas D and trimming were derived from the DNA. The sample shows about 2.1 million clones, roughly 93% of them seen only once. The data were obtained in a study of shared clonotypes between healthy human individuals. Findings and limits, study-wide: It was the non-shared clonotypes that had lower generation probabilities than clonotypes shared by all four donors. Despite large depth, rarefaction showed incomplete sorted-subset sequencing.

This receptor was obtained from a man in his late teens or twenties in good health. Some clones in this sample may be carry-over from other donors' samples. Material for sequencing was naive CD8+ T cells from PBMCs. This chain connects TRBV11-1 to TRBJ2-7; 11 bases agree with TRBD2. The CDR3 sequence is CASSAVAGGPYEQYF. The CDR3 nucleotides read TGTGCCAGCAGCGCCGTAGCGGGAGGGCCCTACGAGCAGTACTTC. Complete variable domain (other parts from reference TRBV11-1 and TRBJ2-7): EAEVAQSPRYKITEKSQAVAFWCDPISGHATLYWYRQILGQGPELLVQFQDESVVDDSQLPKDRFSAERLKGVDSTLKIQPAELGDSAMYLCASSAVAGGPYEQYFGPGTRLTVT.